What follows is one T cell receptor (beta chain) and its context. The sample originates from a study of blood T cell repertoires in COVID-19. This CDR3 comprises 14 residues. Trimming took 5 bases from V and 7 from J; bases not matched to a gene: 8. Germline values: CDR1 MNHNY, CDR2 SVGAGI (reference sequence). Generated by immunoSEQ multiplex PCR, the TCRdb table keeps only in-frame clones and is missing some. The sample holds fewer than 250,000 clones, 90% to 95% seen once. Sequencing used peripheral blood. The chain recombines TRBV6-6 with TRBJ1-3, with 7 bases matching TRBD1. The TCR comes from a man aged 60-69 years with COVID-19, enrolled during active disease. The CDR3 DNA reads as TGTGCCAGCAGTCTATGGACAGGCTCGAACACCATATATTTT. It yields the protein CASSLWTGSNTIYF.